The TCR beta chain described here comes from a study of CD8 T cells in Susac syndrome. Reverse transcription of about 0.5 to 1 ug RNA used random hexamers. From the immunoSEQ multiplex PCR reads, TCRdb called clonotypes with MiXCR, one entry per CDR3 protein. The data contain some 170,000 distinct CDR3 sequences, just over 90% of them singletons. The V gene's germline CDR1 is SGHVS and CDR2 FNYEAQ. Trimming stripped 1 base from V and 0 bases from J, with 10 bases between. The CDR3 loop spans 16 amino acids. V gene TRBV7-6 combines with J gene TRBJ2-1; D not resolved. The TCR was taken from a human donor in good health. The sample taken for sequencing was CD4+ T cells from PBMCs. The CDR3 loop is CASSLVGWSSYNEQFF. The CDR3 DNA reads as TGTGCCAGCAGCTTAGTGGGCTGGAGCTCCTACAATGAGCAGTTCTTC.